This TCR beta chain was sequenced in a study of T cells after posttransplantation cyclophosphamide. The data were produced by immunoSEQ multiplex PCR, yet TCRdb's version contains in-frame clones alone and is incomplete. Listed for the sample are 40,000 to 55,000 clones, none seen a single time. Overall study results and limits: Later blood repertoires were often dominated by clones from the donor CD8+ memory compartment.

Germline CDR1 is SGDLS and CDR2 is YYNGEE. V gave up 6 bases and J gave up 0 bases, with 14 bases separating them. CDR3 length: 15 residues. This clone showed up many times. Its antigen is still unknown. The V call is TRBV9, the J call TRBJ2-3; maybe TRBD1 (5 bases). The receptor's source is a man aged 40-49 years in good health, CMV-negative, and a related stem cell transplant donor. Sequencing was done on a sample of PBMCs. This chain's CDR3 is CASTYRGYSTDTQYF. The CDR3 DNA sequence: TGTGCCAGCACCTATAGGGGTTATAGCACAGATACGCAGTATTTT.